One sample yielded the 20 T cell receptor beta chains listed below, sequenced in a study of beta chain features in type 1 diabetes. The whole isolated RNA underwent reverse transcription, so sequencing captured expressed TCRB transcripts. Assay used: immunoSEQ multiplex PCR; TCRdb lists only in-frame clones, some missing. Counted here are roughly 250,000 clones, 55% to 70% occurring once; the ten biggest clones make up about 0.05%. The sequencing input was naive CD4+ T cells from blood. The receptor source for this set is a man aged 25-45 years in good health.

The chain employs TRBV29-1 and TRBJ2-1, with D perhaps matching TRBD2 (6 bases). Per the germline V gene, CDR1 is SQVTM and CDR2 is ANQGSEA. Deletions cut 7 bases from V and 0 bases from J, with 13 bases between. The CDR3 consists of 14 residues. The CDR3, as DNA: TGCAGCGGACACCGGGACTCCTCCTACAATGAGCAGTTCTTC. Translation gives CSGHRDSSYNEQFF.

The genes are TRBV5-1 and TRBJ2-1, with unresolved D. The CDR3 totals 14 residues. Germline V CDR1 and CDR2: SGHRS, YFSETQ. The germline V and J ends were trimmed by 0 bases and 8 bases, with 12 bases remaining between them. The CDR3 spells CASSLAQQSDEQFF. The CDR3 nucleotides are TGCGCCAGCAGCTTGGCCCAGCAGTCGGATGAGCAGTTCTTC.

This clone was observed a single time. This chain connects TRBV6-5 to TRBJ2-1; unclear D gene. The CDR3 runs to 12 residues. Trimming removed 2 bases at V and 9 bases at J, with 8 bases between. The germline V gene encodes CDR1 MNHEY and CDR2 SVGAGI. Here the CDR3 reads CASSYRGIEQFF. DNA of the CDR3: TGTGCCAGCAGTTACCGTGGAATTGAGCAGTTCTTC.

This clone was found a few times. This chain links TRBV19 with TRBJ1-6; TRBD1 agrees at 7 bases. The CDR3 is made up of 14 amino acids. After removal of 5 bases from V and 7 bases from J, the junction contained 5 bases not matched to a gene. CDR1 is LNHDA, CDR2 SQIVND, per germline (reference sequence). CDR3 loop: CASSPDRENSPLHF. The CDR3 region has the DNA TGTGCCAGTAGTCCCGACAGGGAGAATTCACCCCTCCACTTT.

The chain recombines TRBV28 with TRBJ2-7, with D possibly being TRBD1 or TRBD2 (5 bases each). Looked up from germline, CDR1 is MDHEN and CDR2 is SYDVKM. V shed 4 bases and J shed 6 bases, with 13 bases lying between them. This CDR3 is 13 amino acids long. For the CDR3, the DNA is TGTGCCAGCAGTTCAGGGACCCACACCGAGCAGTACTTC. Amino acids: CASSSGTHTEQYF.

This clone was seen a single time. The chain combines TRBV7-2 with TRBJ1-5; weak D call: TRBD1 (6 bases). There are 14 residues in the CDR3. The ends were cut back, 2 bases at V and 6 bases at J, with 11 bases in the middle. Germline-derived CDR1 and CDR2 are SGHTA and FQGNSA. DNA of the CDR3: TGTGCCAGCAGCTTATCGGGGGCAGGTCAGCCCCAGCATTTT. Amino acids: CASSLSGAGQPQHF. Variable domain in full (rest from reference TRBV7-2 and TRBJ1-5): GAGVSQSPSNKVTEKGKDVELRCDPISGHTALYWYRQSLGQGLEFLIYFQGNSAPDKSGLPSDRFSAERTGGSVSTLTIQRTQQEDSAVYLCASSLSGAGQPQHFGDGTRLSIL.

The chain links TRBV11-2 to TRBJ1-2, with D perhaps matching TRBD1 (5 bases). Germline-derived CDR1 and CDR2 are SGHAT and FQNNGV. The V end was cut by 5 bases, the J end by 4 bases, with 20 bases between. The CDR3 covers 16 residues. The CDR3 reads CASSPAWAVGGYGYTF. The CDR3 DNA reads TGTGCCAGCAGCCCTGCTTGGGCAGTTGGGGGCTATGGCTACACCTTC.

The chain is built from TRBV15 and TRBJ2-1, with a tentative D call TRBD1 (6 bases). The V and J ends lost 1 base and 0 bases respectively, with 7 bases between them. The germline gives CDR1 LNHNV, CDR2 YYDKDF (reference sequence). This CDR3 has 15 residues. CDR3 nucleotide sequence: TGTGCCACCAGCAGAGGGACAGCCTCCTACAATGAGCAGTTCTTC. Encoded protein: CATSRGTASYNEQFF.

The count of this clone is one. The V gene is TRBV18, the J gene TRBJ2-3; 12 bases match TRBD2. Germline assignment: CDR1 KGHSH and CDR2 LQKENI. The CDR3 contains 18 residues. V lost 0 bases to trimming and J lost 4 bases; unmatched junction nucleotides: 8. CDR3 amino acids: CASSPPKSGLAGPDTQYF. CDR3 DNA: TGTGCCAGCTCACCACCGAAATCAGGACTAGCGGGGCCAGATACGCAGTATTTT.

This clone was seen a handful of times. The J gene is TRBJ2-6, the V gene TRBV29-1; tentative D call: TRBD2 (5 bases). The CDR3 has 14 residues. Germline assignment: CDR1 SQVTM and CDR2 ANQGSEA. V dropped 6 bases and J dropped 0 bases, with 9 bases sitting between them. The chain's CDR3 is CSVGVLSGANVLTF. Written as DNA, the CDR3 is TGCAGCGTCGGGGTCCTCTCTGGGGCCAACGTCCTGACTTTC.

The chain links TRBV6-5 to TRBJ1-1; D perhaps matches TRBD1 (5 bases). In germline, CDR1 is MNHEY, CDR2 SVGAGI. The CDR3 consists of 15 residues. With 6 bases removed from V and 1 base from J, the gap between germline ends came to 15 bases. The CDR3 loop is CASSGFGTENTEAFF. CDR3 DNA sequence: TGTGCCAGCAGCGGCTTTGGGACGGAGAACACTGAAGCTTTCTTT.

The rearrangement uses TRBV30 and TRBJ2-3, with D maybe TRBD1 (6 bases). From germline, CDR1 is GTSNPN and CDR2 SVGIG (reference sequence). The CDR3 has 11 amino acids. Trimming cost V 5 bases and J 7 bases, with 10 bases left between them. The CDR3 loop reads CAWGTGNTQYF. The DNA for the CDR3 is TGTGCCTGGGGAACAGGGAATACGCAGTATTTT.

The chain uses TRBV20-1 and TRBJ2-1; D is possibly TRBD1 (5 bases). Per germline, CDR1 DFQATT and CDR2 SNEGSKA (reference sequence). The CDR3 covers 11 residues. Trimming took 3 bases from V and 13 from J, leaving 13 bases between them. The CDR3 sequence is CSARGLVDQFF. The CDR3 DNA reads TGCAGTGCTAGGGGGCTAGTGGATCAGTTCTTC.

The chain employs TRBV25-1 and TRBJ2-7; the D call may be TRBD1 or TRBD2 (5 bases each). Germline CDR1 reads MGHDK; CDR2 reads SYGVNS. CDR3 length: 14 amino acids. The ends were cut back, 7 bases at V and 6 bases at J, with 19 bases in the middle. The DNA for the CDR3 is TGTGCCAGCATGACCCGGGACGGCCCATCCGAGCAGTACTTC. Translation gives CASMTRDGPSEQYF.

V gene TRBV30 combines with J gene TRBJ1-1; D is unresolved. The CDR3 loop spans 12 amino acids. Deletions cut 5 bases from V and 2 bases from J, with 9 bases between. The germline V gene encodes CDR1 GTSNPN and CDR2 SVGIG (reference sequence). CDR3 in DNA: TGTGCCTGGGCCAACCATAACACTGAAGCTTTCTTT. It specifies CAWANHNTEAFF.

This clone was observed a handful of times. The chain carries TRBV5-4 and TRBJ1-1; no definite D call. The germline V and J ends were trimmed by 1 base and 2 bases, with 3 bases remaining between them. This CDR3 has 12 amino acids. The germline V gene encodes CDR1 SGHNT and CDR2 YYREEE (reference sequence). The CDR3 is CASSLRNTEAFF. DNA for the CDR3: TGTGCCAGCAGCTTGCGCAACACTGAAGCTTTCTTT.

V is TRBV30 and J is TRBJ2-7, with unresolved D. The germline V gene encodes CDR1 GTSNPN and CDR2 SVGIG (reference sequence). CDR3 length: 12 residues. V lost 1 base to trimming and J lost 3 bases, with 7 bases between them. The CDR3 coding sequence is TGTGCCTGGAGTGCTGGGTTCTACGAGCAGTACTTC. Protein: CAWSAGFYEQYF.

This chain links TRBV4-1 with TRBJ2-3; D remains ambiguous. The CDR3 spans 13 residues. Germline lookup yields CDR1 MGHRA and CDR2 YSYEKL. V shed 2 bases and J shed 1 base, with 4 bases lying between them. In DNA form, the CDR3 reads TGCGCCAGCAGCCAACAGGGCACAGATACGCAGTATTTT. Residues: CASSQQGTDTQYF.

This clone came up once. V usage is TRBV4-2 and J usage is TRBJ2-7, with TRBD1 as a possible D gene (6 bases). V was shortened by 3 bases and J by 3 bases, with 9 bases between the two germline ends. Germline assignment: CDR1 LGHNA and CDR2 YNFKEQ. This CDR3 has 13 amino acids. The CDR3 DNA is TGTGCCAGCAGCCAGCCGGACAGCTACGAGCAGTACTTC. It yields the protein CASSQPDSYEQYF.

This clone appeared a few times. This chain joins TRBV9 and TRBJ2-1; D not certain. V lost 0 bases and J 4 bases, leaving 11 bases between the germline ends. This CDR3 is built from 15 residues. Germline CDR1 reads SGDLS; CDR2 reads YYNGEE. In DNA form, the CDR3 reads TGTGCCAGCAGCGTAGAGGGCGCAGCTTACAATGAGCAGTTCTTC. As protein: CASSVEGAAYNEQFF.